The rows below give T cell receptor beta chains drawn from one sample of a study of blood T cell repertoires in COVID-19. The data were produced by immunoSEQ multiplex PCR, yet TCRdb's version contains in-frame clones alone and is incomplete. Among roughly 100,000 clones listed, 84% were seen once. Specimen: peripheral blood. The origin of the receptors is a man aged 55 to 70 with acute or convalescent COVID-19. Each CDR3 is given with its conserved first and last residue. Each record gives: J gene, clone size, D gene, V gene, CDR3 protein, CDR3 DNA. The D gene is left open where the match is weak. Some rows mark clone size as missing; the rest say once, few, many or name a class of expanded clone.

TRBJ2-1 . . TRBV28 CASLRGKFRDEQFF TGTGCCAGCCTCAGGGGAAAGTTTCGGGATGAGCAGTTCTTC
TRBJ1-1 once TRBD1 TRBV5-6 CASSHPYRGLTEAFF TGTGCCAGCAGCCATCCCTACAGGGGCCTCACTGAAGCTTTCTTT
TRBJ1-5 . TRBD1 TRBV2 CASSVMGQGGGQPQHF TGTGCCAGCAGTGTAATGGGACAGGGCGGAGGTCAGCCCCAGCATTTT
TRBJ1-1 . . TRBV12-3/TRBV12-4 CASSFYEDTEAFF TGTGCCAGCAGTTTTTATGAGGACACTGAAGCTTTCTTT
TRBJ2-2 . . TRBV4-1 CASSQERGGTGELFF TGCGCCAGCAGCCAAGAGAGAGGAGGTACCGGGGAGCTGTTTTTT
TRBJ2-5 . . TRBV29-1 CSPGGGDLETQYF TGCAGCCCCGGCGGGGGCGATTTAGAGACCCAGTACTTC
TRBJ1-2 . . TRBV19 CASKFSGPYGYTF TGTGCCAGTAAATTCTCAGGGCCGTATGGCTACACCTTC
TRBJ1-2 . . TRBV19 CASSTYSNYGYTF TGTGCCAGTAGTACCTACAGTAACTATGGCTACACCTTC
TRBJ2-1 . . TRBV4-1 CASSPGSNEQFF TGCGCCAGCAGCCCGGGATCCAATGAGCAGTTCTTC
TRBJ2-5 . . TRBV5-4 CASSLVGGSETQYF TGTGCCAGCAGCTTGGTAGGGGGATCAGAGACCCAGTACTTC
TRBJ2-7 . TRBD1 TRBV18 CASSPGTGFAYEQYF TGTGCCAGCTCACCAGGGACAGGGTTTGCCTACGAGCAGTACTTC
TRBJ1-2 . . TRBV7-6 CASSAEQGGGYTF TGTGCCAGCAGCGCCGAACAGGGTGGGGGCTACACCTTC
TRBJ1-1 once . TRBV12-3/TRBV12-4 CASSLKQNTEAFF TGTGCCAGCAGTTTAAAACAGAACACTGAAGCTTTCTTT
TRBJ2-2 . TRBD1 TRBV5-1 CASSFSQGAIGELFF TGCGCCAGCAGCTTTTCTCAGGGGGCAATCGGGGAGCTGTTTTTT
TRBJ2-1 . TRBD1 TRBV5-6 CASSTPGQGINEQFF TGTGCCAGCAGCACACCGGGACAGGGGATCAATGAGCAGTTCTTC
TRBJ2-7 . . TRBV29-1 CSVWDNSYEQYF TGCAGCGTTTGGGACAACTCCTACGAGCAGTACTTC
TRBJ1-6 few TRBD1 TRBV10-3 CAISESGTGTNSPLHF TGTGCCATCAGTGAGTCCGGGACAGGGACTAATTCACCCCTCCACTTT
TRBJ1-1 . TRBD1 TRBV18 CASSPTRQGLEAFF TGTGCCAGCTCACCAACAAGACAGGGGTTGGAGGCTTTCTTT
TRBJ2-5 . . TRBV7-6 CASSLRRKGDQETQYF TGTGCCAGCAGCTTAAGACGAAAGGGGGATCAAGAGACCCAGTACTTC
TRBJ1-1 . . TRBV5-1 CASSLLEGNTEAFF TGCGCCAGCAGCCTCTTGGAGGGGAACACTGAAGCTTTCTTT
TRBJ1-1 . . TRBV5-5 CASSFSGNTEAFF TGTGCCAGCAGCTTCTCAGGGAACACTGAAGCTTTCTTT
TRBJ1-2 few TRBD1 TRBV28 CASSRLGTGGYGYTF TGTGCCAGCAGTCGCCTGGGGACAGGTGGCTATGGCTACACCTTC
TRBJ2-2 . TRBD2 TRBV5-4 CASSPSGGNTGELFF TGTGCCAGCAGCCCAAGCGGGGGGAACACCGGGGAGCTGTTTTTT
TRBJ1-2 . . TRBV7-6 CASSLAPRDYGYTF TGTGCCAGCAGCTTAGCGCCTCGGGACTATGGCTACACCTTC
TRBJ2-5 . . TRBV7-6 CASSLLAQQETQYF TGTGCCAGCAGCTTACTAGCCCAGCAAGAGACCCAGTACTTC
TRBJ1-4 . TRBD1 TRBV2 CASSSRDRGPREKLFF TGTGCCAGCAGTAGCCGGGACAGGGGGCCGAGGGAAAAACTGTTTTTT
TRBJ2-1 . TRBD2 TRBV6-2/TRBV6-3 CASSSLAGVGNEQFF TGTGCCAGCAGTTCCCTAGCGGGAGTGGGCAATGAGCAGTTCTTC
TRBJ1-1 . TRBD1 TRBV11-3 CASSSGQYMNTEAFF TGTGCCAGCAGTTCGGGACAGTACATGAACACTGAAGCTTTCTTT
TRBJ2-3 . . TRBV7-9 CASSLTGVRTDTQYF TGTGCCAGCAGCTTAACGGGAGTAAGGACAGATACGCAGTATTTT
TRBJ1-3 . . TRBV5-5 CASSLYSGNTIYF TGTGCCAGCAGCTTATACTCTGGAAACACCATATATTTT
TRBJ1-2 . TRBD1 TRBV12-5 CASGLVIRDRGEDGYTF TGTGCTAGTGGTTTGGTTATCCGGGACAGGGGTGAAGATGGCTACACCTTC
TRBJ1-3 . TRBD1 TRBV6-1 CASSEISGQVAGNTIYF TGTGCCAGCAGTGAGATTTCGGGACAGGTAGCTGGAAACACCATATATTTT
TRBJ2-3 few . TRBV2 CASSESPSGTDTQYF TGTGCCAGCAGTGAAAGCCCTAGCGGCACAGATACGCAGTATTTT
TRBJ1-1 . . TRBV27 CASSFSGTEAFF TGTGCCAGCAGTTTTTCGGGCACTGAAGCTTTCTTT
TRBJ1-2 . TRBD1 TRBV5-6 CASSFPGQGNYGYTF TGTGCCAGCAGCTTCCCGGGACAGGGCAACTATGGCTACACCTTC
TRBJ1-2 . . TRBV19 CASSIPVQGYGYTF TGTGCCAGTAGTATACCCGTACAGGGATATGGCTACACCTTC
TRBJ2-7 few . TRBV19 CASSSPTGPSGYEQYF TGTGCCAGTAGTAGCCCGACAGGCCCTTCGGGCTACGAGCAGTACTTC
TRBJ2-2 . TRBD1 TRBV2 CASSVLDRGAGELFF TGTGCCAGCAGTGTTCTCGACAGGGGCGCCGGGGAGCTGTTTTTT
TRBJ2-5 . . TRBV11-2 CASSLWDIQETQYF TGTGCCAGCAGCTTATGGGACATCCAAGAGACCCAGTACTTC
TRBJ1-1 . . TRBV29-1 CSVLQDPAEAFF TGCAGCGTTCTACAGGACCCCGCTGAAGCTTTCTTT
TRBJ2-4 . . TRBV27 CASRQTPGNIQYF TGTGCCAGCAGACAGACCCCAGGAAACATTCAGTACTTC
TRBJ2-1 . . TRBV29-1 CSAGEAYNEQFF TGCAGCGCAGGGGAAGCCTACAATGAGCAGTTCTTC
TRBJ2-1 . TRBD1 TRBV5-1 CASSAGTVGNEQFF TGCGCCAGCAGTGCCGGGACAGTGGGTAATGAGCAGTTCTTC
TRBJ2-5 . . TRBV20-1 CSVGYRETQYF TGCAGTGTCGGGTACCGGGAGACCCAGTACTTC
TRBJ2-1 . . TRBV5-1 CASSFGNGDNEQFF TGCGCCAGCAGCTTCGGGAACGGGGACAATGAGCAGTTCTTC
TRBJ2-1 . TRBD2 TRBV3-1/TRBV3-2 CASSPAGGFWNEQFF TGTGCCAGCAGCCCAGCGGGGGGTTTTTGGAATGAGCAGTTCTTC
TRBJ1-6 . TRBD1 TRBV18 CASSTQGADSPLHF TGTGCCAGCTCGACACAGGGGGCGGATTCACCCCTCCACTTT
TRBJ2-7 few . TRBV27 CASSSLTGMGSYEQYF TGTGCCAGCAGTTCCCTTACAGGGATGGGTTCCTACGAGCAGTACTTC
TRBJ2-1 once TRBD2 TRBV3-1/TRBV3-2 CASSQDPSGRRNEQFF TGTGCCAGCAGCCAAGACCCAAGCGGGAGGAGGAATGAGCAGTTCTTC
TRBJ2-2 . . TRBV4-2 CASSQLRSTGELFF TGTGCCAGCAGCCAACTTCGTTCCACCGGGGAGCTGTTTTTT
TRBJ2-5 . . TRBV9 CASSVIMRAGAQYF TGTGCCAGCAGCGTAATTATGCGGGCCGGGGCCCAGTACTTC
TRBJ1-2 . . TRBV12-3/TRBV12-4 CASSSTTAYTF TGTGCCAGCAGTAGCACCACCGCCTACACCTTC
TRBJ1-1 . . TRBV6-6 CASSKIVTEAFF TGTGCCAGCAGTAAAATTGTAACTGAAGCTTTCTTT
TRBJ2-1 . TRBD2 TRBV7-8 CASTRTSGTNEQFF TGTGCCAGCACGCGGACTAGCGGGACCAATGAGCAGTTCTTC
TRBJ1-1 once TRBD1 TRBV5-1 CASSFQGGGTEAFF TGCGCCAGCAGCTTTCAAGGGGGCGGGACTGAAGCTTTCTTT
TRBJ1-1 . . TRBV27 CASSLRRNTEAFF TGTGCCAGCAGTCTAAGGAGGAACACTGAAGCTTTCTTT